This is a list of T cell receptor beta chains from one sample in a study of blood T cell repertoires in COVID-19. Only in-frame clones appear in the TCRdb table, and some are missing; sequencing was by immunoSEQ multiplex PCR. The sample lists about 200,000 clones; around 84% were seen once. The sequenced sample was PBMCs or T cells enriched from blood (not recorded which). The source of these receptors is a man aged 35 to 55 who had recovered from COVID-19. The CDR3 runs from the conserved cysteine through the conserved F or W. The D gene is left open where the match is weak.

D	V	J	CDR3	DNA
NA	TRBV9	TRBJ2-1	CASSPRLHNEQFF	TGTGCCAGCAGCCCGAGACTCCACAATGAGCAGTTCTTC
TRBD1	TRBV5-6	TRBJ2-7	CASSLRQGSEQYF	TGTGCCAGCAGCCTCCGACAGGGGAGCGAGCAGTACTTC
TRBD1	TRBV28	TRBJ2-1	CASNSRGRPHYNEQFF	TGTGCCAGCAACTCAAGGGGGCGGCCCCACTACAATGAGCAGTTCTTC
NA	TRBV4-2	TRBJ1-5	CASSPSRMSNQPQHF	TGTGCCAGCAGCCCCTCGCGGATGAGCAATCAGCCCCAGCATTTT
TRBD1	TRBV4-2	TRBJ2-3	CASSLRTGPSTDTQYF	TGTGCCAGCAGCCTGAGGACAGGCCCCAGCACAGATACGCAGTATTTT
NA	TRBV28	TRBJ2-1	CASSFLAPLGEQFF	TGTGCCAGCAGTTTTCTTGCGCCCCTCGGTGAGCAGTTCTTC
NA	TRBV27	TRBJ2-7	CASSLAASSYEQYF	TGTGCCAGCAGTTTAGCGGCGAGCTCCTACGAGCAGTACTTC
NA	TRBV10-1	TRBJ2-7	CASSAHSGEGSYEQYF	TGCGCCAGCAGTGCGCACTCAGGGGAAGGTTCTTACGAGCAGTACTTC
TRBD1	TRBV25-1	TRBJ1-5	CASKRTGSDQPQHF	TGTGCCAGCAAAAGGACAGGGTCCGATCAGCCCCAGCATTTT
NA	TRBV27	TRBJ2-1	CASSLSGFSYNEQFF	TGTGCCAGCAGTCTCTCAGGGTTCTCCTACAATGAGCAGTTCTTC
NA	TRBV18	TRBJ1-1	CASSPRDKGNTEAFF	TGTGCCAGCTCACCCCGGGACAAGGGGAACACTGAAGCTTTCTTT
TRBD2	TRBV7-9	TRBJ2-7	CASSRAGGPYEQYF	TGTGCCAGCAGCCGAGCGGGAGGGCCCTACGAGCAGTACTTC
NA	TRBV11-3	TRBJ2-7	CASSLAATHEQYF	TGTGCCAGCAGCTTAGCAGCGACCCACGAGCAGTACTTC